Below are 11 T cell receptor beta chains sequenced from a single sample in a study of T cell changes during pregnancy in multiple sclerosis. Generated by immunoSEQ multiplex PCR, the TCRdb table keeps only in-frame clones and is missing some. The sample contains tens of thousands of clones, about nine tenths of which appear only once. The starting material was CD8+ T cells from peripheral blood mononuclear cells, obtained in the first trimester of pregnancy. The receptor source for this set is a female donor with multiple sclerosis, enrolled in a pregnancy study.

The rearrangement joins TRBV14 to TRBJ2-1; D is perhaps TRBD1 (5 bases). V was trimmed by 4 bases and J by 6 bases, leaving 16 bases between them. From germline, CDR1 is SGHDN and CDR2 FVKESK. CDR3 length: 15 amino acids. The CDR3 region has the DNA TGTGCCAGCAGCCCGAACGTAGACAGATTCAATGAGCAGTTCTTC. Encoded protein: CASSPNVDRFNEQFF.

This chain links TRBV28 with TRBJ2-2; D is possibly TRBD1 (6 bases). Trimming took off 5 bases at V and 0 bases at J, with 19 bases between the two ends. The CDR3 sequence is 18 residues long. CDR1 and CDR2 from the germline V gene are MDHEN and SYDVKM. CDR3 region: CASSHTRQALTNTGELFF. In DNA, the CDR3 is TGTGCCAGCAGTCACACGCGACAGGCCTTAACGAACACCGGGGAGCTGTTTTTT.

CDR3: CASSATGQGDSYEQYF. The CDR3 DNA follows: TGTGCCAGCAGCGCCACGGGACAGGGGGACTCCTACGAGCAGTACTTC. The V and J genes are TRBV28 and TRBJ2-7; 11 bases map to TRBD1. The CDR3 is 16 amino acids. Germline CDR1 MDHEN, CDR2 SYDVKM. After removal of 6 bases from V and 0 bases from J, the junction contained 7 bases not matched to a gene.

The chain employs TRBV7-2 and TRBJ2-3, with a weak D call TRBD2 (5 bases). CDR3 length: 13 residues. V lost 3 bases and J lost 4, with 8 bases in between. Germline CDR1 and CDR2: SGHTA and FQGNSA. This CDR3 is CASSLRAADTQYF. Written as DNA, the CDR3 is TGTGCCAGCAGCTTGCGGGCAGCAGATACGCAGTATTTT.

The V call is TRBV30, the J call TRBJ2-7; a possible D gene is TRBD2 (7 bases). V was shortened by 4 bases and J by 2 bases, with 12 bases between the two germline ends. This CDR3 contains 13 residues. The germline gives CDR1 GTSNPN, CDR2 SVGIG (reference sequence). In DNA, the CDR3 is TGTGCCTGGACCGGGGGGCAAACCTACGAGCAGTACTTC. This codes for CAWTGGQTYEQYF.

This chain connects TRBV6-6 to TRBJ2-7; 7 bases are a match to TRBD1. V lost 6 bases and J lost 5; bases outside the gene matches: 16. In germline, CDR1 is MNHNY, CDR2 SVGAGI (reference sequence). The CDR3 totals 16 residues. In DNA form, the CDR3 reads TGTGCCAGCAGGTCCTTACAGAGGGACAGTCTCCACGAGCAGTACTTC. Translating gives CASRSLQRDSLHEQYF.

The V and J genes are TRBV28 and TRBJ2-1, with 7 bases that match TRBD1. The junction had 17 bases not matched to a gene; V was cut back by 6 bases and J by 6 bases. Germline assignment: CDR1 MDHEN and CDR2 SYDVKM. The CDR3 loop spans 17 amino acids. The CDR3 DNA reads TGTGCCAGCAGGAACGACAGGGAGTTATTATTGGGCAATGAGCAGTTCTTC. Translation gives CASRNDRELLLGNEQFF.

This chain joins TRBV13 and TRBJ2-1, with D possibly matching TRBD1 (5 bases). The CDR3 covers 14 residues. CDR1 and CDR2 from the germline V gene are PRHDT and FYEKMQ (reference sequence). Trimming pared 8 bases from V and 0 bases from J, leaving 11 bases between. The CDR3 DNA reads TGTGCCAGCTCCTGGGGCTCCTCCTACAATGAGCAGTTCTTC. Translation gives CASSWGSSYNEQFF.

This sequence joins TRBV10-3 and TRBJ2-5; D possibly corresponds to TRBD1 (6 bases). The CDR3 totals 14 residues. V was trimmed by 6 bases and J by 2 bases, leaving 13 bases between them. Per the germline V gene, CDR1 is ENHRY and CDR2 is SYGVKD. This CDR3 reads CAIREGQLQETQYF. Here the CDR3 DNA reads TGTGCCATCAGGGAAGGACAGCTTCAAGAGACCCAGTACTTC.

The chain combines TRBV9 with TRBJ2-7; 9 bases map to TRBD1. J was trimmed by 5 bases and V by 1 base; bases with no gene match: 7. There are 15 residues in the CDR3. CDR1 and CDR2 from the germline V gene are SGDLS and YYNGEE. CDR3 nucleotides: TGTGCCAGCAGCGTAAGTGGGACAGGGAGCCACGAGCAGTACTTC. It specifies CASSVSGTGSHEQYF. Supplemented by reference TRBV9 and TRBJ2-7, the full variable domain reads DSGVTQTPKHLITATGQRVTLRCSPRSGDLSVYWYQQSLDQGLQFLIQYYNGEERAKGNILERFSAQQFPDLHSELNLSSLELGDSALYFCASSVSGTGSHEQYFGPGTRLTVT.

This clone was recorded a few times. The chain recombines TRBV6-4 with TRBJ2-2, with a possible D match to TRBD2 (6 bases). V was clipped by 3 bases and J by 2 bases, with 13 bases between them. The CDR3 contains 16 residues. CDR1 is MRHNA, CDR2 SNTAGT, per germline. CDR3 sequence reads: CASSDKASANTGELFF. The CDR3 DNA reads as TGTGCCAGCAGTGATAAAGCTAGCGCAAACACCGGGGAGCTGTTTTTT.